This T cell receptor (beta chain) was documented in a study of low-dose radiotherapy and immunotherapy resistance in tumors. This CDR3 spans 14 amino acids. CDR1 SGHRS and CDR2 YFSETQ come from the germline V gene. Between the trimmed V and J ends, which lost 4 bases and 0 bases, there was a span of 11 bases. Alpha- and beta-chain coverage of first-strand cDNA came from TRAV- and TRBV-specific primers. The TCRs were subjected to amplification over 20 PCR cycles employing a constant-region primer in conjunction with a V-primer adapter. TCRdb fed the reads into MiXCR, producing one record per CDR3 protein. Of 54,000 or so distinct CDR3 sequences in the sample, approximately 25% were seen once. This clonotype was recorded at least ten times. Time point defined: before trial treatment. The donors, trial participants, received nivolumab, ipilimumab, aspirin, low-dose cyclophosphamide and low-dose radiotherapy.

This clonotype originated in a male donor with prostate cancer. Specimen: PBMCs, collected before treatment. The chain joins TRBV5-1 to TRBJ2-7; perhaps TRBD1 as D (5 bases). Here the CDR3 reads CASSIQQASYEQYF. The CDR3 bases are TGCGCCAGCAGCATTCAACAGGCCTCCTACGAGCAGTACTTC.